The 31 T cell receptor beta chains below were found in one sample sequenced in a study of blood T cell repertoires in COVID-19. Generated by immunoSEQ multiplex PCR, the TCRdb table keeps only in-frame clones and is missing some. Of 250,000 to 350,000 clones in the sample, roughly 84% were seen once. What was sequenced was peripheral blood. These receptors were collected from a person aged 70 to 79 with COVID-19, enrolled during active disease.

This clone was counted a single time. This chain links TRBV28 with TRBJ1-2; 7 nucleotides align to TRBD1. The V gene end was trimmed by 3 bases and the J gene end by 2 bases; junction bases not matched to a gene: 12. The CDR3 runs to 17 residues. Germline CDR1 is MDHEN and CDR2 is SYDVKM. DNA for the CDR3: TGTGCCAGCAGTTTTGGGGGACAGTCAACCCCCAACTATGGCTACACCTTC. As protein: CASSFGGQSTPNYGYTF.

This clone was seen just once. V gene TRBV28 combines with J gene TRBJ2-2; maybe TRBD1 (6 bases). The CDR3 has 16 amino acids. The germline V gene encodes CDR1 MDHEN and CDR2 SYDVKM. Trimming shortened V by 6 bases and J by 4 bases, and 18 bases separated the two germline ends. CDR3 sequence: CASSLLQGFGTGELFF. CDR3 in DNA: TGTGCCAGCAGCCTACTACAGGGATTTGGCACCGGGGAGCTGTTTTTT.

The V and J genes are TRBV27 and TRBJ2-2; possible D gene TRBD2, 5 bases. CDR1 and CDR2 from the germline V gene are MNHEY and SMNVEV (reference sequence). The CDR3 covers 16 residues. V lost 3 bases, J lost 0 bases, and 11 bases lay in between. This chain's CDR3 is CASSLAGYTNTGELFF. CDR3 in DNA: TGTGCCAGCAGTTTGGCGGGCTATACGAACACCGGGGAGCTGTTTTTT.

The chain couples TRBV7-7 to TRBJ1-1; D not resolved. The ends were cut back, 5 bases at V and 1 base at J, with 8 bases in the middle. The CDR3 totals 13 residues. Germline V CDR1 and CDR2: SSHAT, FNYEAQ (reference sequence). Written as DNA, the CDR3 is TGTGCCAGCAGCCTTACACGGAACACTGAAGCTTTCTTT. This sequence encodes CASSLTRNTEAFF.

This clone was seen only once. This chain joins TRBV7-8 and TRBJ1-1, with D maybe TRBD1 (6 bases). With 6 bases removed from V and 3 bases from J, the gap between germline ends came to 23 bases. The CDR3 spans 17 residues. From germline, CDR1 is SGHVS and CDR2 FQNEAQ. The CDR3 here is CASRSPGRGGWDTEAFF. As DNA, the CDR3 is TGTGCCAGCAGAAGTCCTGGCAGGGGCGGATGGGACACTGAAGCTTTCTTT.

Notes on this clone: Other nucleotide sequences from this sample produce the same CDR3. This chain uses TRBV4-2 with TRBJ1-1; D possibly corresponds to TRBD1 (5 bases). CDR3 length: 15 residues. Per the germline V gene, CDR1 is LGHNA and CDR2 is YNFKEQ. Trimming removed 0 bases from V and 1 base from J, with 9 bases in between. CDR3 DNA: TGTGCCAGCAGCCAAGATTCAAGGGGGAACACTGAAGCTTTCTTT. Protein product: CASSQDSRGNTEAFF.

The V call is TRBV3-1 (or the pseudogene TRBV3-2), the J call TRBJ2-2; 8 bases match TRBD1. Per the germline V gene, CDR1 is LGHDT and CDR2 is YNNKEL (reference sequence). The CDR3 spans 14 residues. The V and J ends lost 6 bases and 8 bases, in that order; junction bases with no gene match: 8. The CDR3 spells CASRQTQGVGELFF. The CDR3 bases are TGTGCCAGCAGACAGACACAGGGGGTTGGGGAGCTGTTTTTT.

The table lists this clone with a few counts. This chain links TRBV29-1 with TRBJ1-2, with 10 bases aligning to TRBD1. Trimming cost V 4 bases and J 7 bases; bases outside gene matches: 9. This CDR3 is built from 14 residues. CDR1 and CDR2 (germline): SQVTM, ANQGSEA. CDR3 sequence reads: CSVGTGGSVAGYTF. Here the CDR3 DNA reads TGCAGCGTTGGGACAGGGGGTTCGGTGGCTGGCTACACCTTC.

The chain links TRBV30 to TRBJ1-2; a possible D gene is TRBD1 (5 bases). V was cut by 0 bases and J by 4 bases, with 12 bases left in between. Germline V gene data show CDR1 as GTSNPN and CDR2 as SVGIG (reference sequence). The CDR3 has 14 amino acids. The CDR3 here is CAWSVLGQGYGYTF. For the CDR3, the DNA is TGTGCCTGGAGTGTACTTGGTCAGGGCTATGGCTACACCTTC.

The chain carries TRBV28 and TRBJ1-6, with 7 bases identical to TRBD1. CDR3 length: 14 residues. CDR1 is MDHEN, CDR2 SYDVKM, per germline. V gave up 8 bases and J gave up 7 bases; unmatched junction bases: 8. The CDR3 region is CASGHDRVNSPLHF. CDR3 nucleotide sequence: TGTGCCAGCGGCCATGACAGGGTCAATTCACCCCTCCACTTT.

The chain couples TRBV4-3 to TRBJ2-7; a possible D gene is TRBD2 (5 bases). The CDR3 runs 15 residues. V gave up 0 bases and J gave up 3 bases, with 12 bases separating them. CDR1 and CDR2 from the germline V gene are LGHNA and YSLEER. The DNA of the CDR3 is TGCGCCAGCAGCCAAGACTTAACGGGAAGCTACGAGCAGTACTTC. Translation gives CASSQDLTGSYEQYF.

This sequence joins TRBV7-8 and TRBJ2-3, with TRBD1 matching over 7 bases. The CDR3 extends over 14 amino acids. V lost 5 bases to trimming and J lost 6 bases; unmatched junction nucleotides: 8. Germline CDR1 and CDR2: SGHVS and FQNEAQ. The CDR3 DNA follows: TGTGCCAGCAGCCCGACAGGGATCGCCGATACGCAGTATTTT. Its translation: CASSPTGIADTQYF.

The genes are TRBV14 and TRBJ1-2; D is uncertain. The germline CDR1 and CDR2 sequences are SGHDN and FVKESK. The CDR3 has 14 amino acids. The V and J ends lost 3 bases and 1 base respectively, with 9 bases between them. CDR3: CASSHVGGNYGYTF. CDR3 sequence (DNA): TGTGCCAGCAGCCATGTTGGCGGTAACTATGGCTACACCTTC.

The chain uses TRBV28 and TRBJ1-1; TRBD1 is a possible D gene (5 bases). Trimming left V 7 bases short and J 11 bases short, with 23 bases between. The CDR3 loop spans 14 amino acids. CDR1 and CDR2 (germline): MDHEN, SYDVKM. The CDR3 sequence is CASKKPGGMRLAFF. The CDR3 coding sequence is TGTGCCAGCAAAAAACCGGGGGGGATGCGGTTGGCTTTCTTT.

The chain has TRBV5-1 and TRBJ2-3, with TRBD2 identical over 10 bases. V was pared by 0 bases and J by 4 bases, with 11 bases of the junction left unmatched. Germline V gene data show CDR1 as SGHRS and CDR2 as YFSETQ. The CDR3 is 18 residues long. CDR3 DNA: TGCGCCAGCAGCTTGGCCGGTCCCCAGCGGGGGGGCTCAGATACGCAGTATTTT. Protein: CASSLAGPQRGGSDTQYF.

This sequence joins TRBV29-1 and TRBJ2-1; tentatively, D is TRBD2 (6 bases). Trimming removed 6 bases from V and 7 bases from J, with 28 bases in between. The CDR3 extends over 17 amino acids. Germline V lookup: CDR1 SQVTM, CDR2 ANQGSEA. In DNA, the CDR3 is TGCAGCGTGGGCGGGACTCCCTCACGTAACGCGGGAAATGAGCAGTTCTTC. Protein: CSVGGTPSRNAGNEQFF.

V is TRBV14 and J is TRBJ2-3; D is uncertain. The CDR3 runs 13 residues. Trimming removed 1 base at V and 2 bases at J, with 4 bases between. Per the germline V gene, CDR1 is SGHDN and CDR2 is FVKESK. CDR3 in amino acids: CASSQVITDTQYF. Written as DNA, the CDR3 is TGTGCCAGCAGCCAAGTAATCACAGATACGCAGTATTTT.

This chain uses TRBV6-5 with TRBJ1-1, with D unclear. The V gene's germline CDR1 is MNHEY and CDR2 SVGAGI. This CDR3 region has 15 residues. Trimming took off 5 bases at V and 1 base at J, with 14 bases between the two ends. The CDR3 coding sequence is TGTGCCAGCAGTCCCCGCGGGGTCGCGAACACTGAAGCTTTCTTT. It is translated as CASSPRGVANTEAFF.

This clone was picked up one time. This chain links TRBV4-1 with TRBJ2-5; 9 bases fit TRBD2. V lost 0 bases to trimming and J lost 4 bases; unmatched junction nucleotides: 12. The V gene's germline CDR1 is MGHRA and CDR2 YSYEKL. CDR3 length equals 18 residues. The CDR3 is CASSQDPAGGLRGETQYF. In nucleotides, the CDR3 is TGCGCCAGCAGCCAAGATCCAGCGGGGGGATTGAGAGGAGAGACCCAGTACTTC.

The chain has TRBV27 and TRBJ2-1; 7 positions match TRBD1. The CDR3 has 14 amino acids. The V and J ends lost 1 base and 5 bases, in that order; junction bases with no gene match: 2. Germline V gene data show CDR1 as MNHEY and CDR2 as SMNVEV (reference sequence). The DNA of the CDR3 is TGTGCCAGCAGTTTATGGGGGACAGACAATGAGCAGTTCTTC. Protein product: CASSLWGTDNEQFF.

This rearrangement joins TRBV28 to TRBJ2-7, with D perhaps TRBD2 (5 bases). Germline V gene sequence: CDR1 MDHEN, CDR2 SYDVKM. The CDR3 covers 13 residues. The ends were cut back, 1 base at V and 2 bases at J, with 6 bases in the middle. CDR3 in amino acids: CASSLFGTYEQYF. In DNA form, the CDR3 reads TGTGCCAGCAGTTTATTCGGGACCTACGAGCAGTACTTC.

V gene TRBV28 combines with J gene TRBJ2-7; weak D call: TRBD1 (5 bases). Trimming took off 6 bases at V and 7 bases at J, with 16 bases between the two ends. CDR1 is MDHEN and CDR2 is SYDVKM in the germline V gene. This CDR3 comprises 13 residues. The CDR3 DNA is TGTGCCAGCAGATCAGGGATTCACACGGAGCAGTACTTC. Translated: CASRSGIHTEQYF.

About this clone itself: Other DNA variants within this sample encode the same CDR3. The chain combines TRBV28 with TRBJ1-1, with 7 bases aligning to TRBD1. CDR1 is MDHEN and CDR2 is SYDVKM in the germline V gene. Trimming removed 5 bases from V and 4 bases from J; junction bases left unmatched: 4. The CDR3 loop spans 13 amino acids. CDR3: CASSRQGGTEAFF. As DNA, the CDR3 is TGTGCCAGCAGTCGACAGGGAGGCACTGAAGCTTTCTTT.

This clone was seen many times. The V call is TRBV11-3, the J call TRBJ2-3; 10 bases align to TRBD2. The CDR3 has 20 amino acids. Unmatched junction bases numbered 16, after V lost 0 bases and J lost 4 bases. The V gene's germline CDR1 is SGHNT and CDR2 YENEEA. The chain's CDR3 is CASSLEGTSGLASFADTQYF. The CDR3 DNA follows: TGTGCCAGCAGCTTAGAGGGAACCTCGGGACTAGCGAGCTTCGCAGATACGCAGTATTTT.

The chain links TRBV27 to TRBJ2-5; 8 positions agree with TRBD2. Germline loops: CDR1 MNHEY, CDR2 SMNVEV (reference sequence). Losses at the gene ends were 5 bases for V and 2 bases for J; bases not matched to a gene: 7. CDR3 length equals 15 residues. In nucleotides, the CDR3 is TGTGCCAGCAGTGCACTCGGCGGGAGGCAAGAGACCCAGTACTTC. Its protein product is CASSALGGRQETQYF.

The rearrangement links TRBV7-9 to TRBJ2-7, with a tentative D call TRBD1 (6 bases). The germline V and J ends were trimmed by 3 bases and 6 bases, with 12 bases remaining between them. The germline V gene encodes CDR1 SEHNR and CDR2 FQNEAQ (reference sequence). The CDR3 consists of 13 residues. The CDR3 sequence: CASSLGASGEQYF. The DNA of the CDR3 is TGTGCCAGCAGCTTGGGGGCGAGTGGCGAGCAGTACTTC. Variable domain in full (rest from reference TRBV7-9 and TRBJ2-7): DTGVSQNPRHKITKRGQNVTFRCDPISEHNRLYWYRQTLGQGPEFLTYFQNEAQLEKSRLLSDRFSAERPKGSFSTLEIQRTEQGDSAMYLCASSLGASGEQYFGPGTRLTVT.

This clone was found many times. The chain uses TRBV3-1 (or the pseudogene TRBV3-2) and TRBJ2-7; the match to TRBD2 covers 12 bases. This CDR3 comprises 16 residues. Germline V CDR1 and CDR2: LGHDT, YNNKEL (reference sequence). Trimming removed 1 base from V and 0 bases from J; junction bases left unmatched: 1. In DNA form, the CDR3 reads TGTGCCAGCAGCCAAGGGACTAGCGGGGTCTCCTACGAGCAGTACTTC. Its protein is CASSQGTSGVSYEQYF.

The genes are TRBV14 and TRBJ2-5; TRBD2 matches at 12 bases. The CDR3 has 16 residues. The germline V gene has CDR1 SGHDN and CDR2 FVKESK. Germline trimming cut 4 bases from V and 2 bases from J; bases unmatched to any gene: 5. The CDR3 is CASSPTLAGGQETQYF. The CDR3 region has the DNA TGTGCCAGCAGCCCCACACTAGCGGGGGGACAAGAGACCCAGTACTTC.

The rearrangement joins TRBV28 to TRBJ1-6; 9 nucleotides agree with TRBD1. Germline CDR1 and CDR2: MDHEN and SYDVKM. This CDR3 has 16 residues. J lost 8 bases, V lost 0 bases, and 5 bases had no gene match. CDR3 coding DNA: TGTGCCAGCAGTTTATGGGGACAGGGTGTGTATTCACCCCTCCACTTT. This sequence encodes CASSLWGQGVYSPLHF.

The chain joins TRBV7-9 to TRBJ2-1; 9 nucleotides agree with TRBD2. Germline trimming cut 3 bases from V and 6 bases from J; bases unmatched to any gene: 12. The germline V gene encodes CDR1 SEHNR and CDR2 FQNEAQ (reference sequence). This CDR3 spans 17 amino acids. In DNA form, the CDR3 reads TGTGCCAGCAGCTTGGTACGGGCTAGCGGGATACGCAATGAGCAGTTCTTC. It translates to CASSLVRASGIRNEQFF.

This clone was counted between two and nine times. The CDR3 DNA is TGCGCCAGCAGCGAAGCGGGAGGCCGCACCGGGGAGCTGTTTTTT. The encoded protein is CASSEAGGRTGELFF. J is TRBJ2-2 and V is TRBV5-1, with 9 bases matching TRBD2. The V segment lost 4 bases and the J segment 4 bases; nucleotides outside the gene matches: 5. The CDR3 has 15 residues. From germline, CDR1 is SGHRS and CDR2 YFSETQ.